The next 8 T cell receptor beta chains were all read from a single sample in a study of blood T cells in healthy people across ages. Alongside a J-beta primer mix, a sample-barcoded 5' primer served in a second PCR lasting about 7 to 12 cycles. TCRdb recomputed calls from the 5' RACE reads with MiXCR, one row per CDR3 protein. The sample lists over 500,000 distinct CDR3 sequences; roughly a quarter were seen once. These same data were also listed under a study on T cells of mothers and their children.

Material for sequencing was blood. These receptors came from a boy aged 2 to 10 in good health.

This clonotype was recorded only once. This chain connects TRBV29-1 to TRBJ2-6, with unresolved D. V lost 6 bases to trimming and J lost 0 bases, with 6 bases between them. CDR3 length: 13 residues. CDR1 is SQVTM and CDR2 is ANQGSEA in the germline V gene. The DNA of the CDR3 is TGCAGCGTAAGAAGCTCTGGGGCCAACGTCCTGACTTTC. Its translation is CSVRSSGANVLTF.

The chain employs TRBV6-6 and TRBJ1-2, with 9 bases that match TRBD1. CDR1 and CDR2 from the germline V gene are MNHNY and SVGAGI (reference sequence). The CDR3 totals 16 residues. V was clipped by 7 bases and J by 3 bases; unmatched bases: 12. The CDR3, as DNA: TGTGCCAGCATAAGAAAGGGGACAGGGTCATACTATGGCTACACCTTC. Its translation: CASIRKGTGSYYGYTF.

This clonotype has a count of ten or more. This chain connects TRBV7-8 to TRBJ1-1; TRBD1 agrees at 9 bases. This CDR3 region has 13 residues. CDR1 and CDR2 from the germline V gene are SGHVS and FQNEAQ. The J segment lost 7 bases and the V segment lost 5 bases, leaving 5 bases of the junction unmatched. In DNA, the CDR3 is TGTGCCAGCAGCCAAGGACAGGGGAATGAAGCTTTCTTT. This sequence encodes CASSQGQGNEAFF.

CDR3: CASSFGNLYNEQFF. The CDR3 coding sequence is TGTGCCAGCAGCTTCGGCAACCTCTACAATGAGCAGTTCTTC. The chain joins TRBV13 to TRBJ2-1; D is ambiguous. In germline, CDR1 is PRHDT, CDR2 FYEKMQ (reference sequence). Deletions cut 3 bases from V and 3 bases from J, with 9 bases between. The CDR3 has 14 amino acids.

The V gene is TRBV10-3, the J gene TRBJ1-4; D gene unclear. V dropped 0 bases and J dropped 5 bases, with 13 bases sitting between them. CDR1 is ENHRY, CDR2 SYGVKD, per germline. This CDR3 region has 16 residues. CDR3 sequence (DNA): TGTGCCATCAGTGAGTCGAGGTTCTTTAACAATGAAAAACTGTTTTTT. It encodes CAISESRFFNNEKLFF.

The CDR3 region is CASSFLTGGTEAFF. The CDR3 DNA reads TGTGCCAGCAGCTTCCTTACCGGGGGCACTGAAGCTTTCTTT. The chain recombines TRBV7-2 with TRBJ1-1; TRBD1 might be the D (5 bases). CDR3 length: 14 residues. Trimming shortened V by 3 bases and J by 4 bases, and 12 bases separated the two germline ends. CDR1 SGHTA and CDR2 FQGNSA come from the germline V gene.

The chain is built from TRBV12-3 or TRBV12-4 and TRBJ2-2; TRBD1 matches 10 bases. V lost 6 bases to trimming and J lost 7 bases; unmatched junction nucleotides: 8. There are 15 residues in the CDR3. CDR3: CASRPGQGFLGELFF. CDR3 DNA sequence: TGTGCCAGCAGGCCGGGACAGGGGTTTCTCGGGGAGCTGTTTTTT.

In this sample, this clonotype turned up a few times. The chain recombines TRBV7-2 with TRBJ1-1; a possible D gene is TRBD1 (6 bases). The CDR3 covers 15 residues. V was cut by 3 bases and J by 2 bases, with 13 bases left in between. Per the germline V gene, CDR1 is SGHTA and CDR2 is FQGNSA. For the CDR3, the DNA is TGTGCCAGCAGCTTCGCAGGGACAAGAAACACTGAAGCTTTCTTT. Its translation is CASSFAGTRNTEAFF.